These 6 T cell receptor beta chains were all obtained from the same sample, sequenced in a study of CD8+ T cells in alopecia areata. The treatment here: oral pan-JAK inhibitor, 5-10 mg twice daily. Sequencing used cDNA as its template, made by extracting RNA and reverse transcribing it. This table comes from immunoSEQ multiplex PCR, and its TCRdb copy is limited to in-frame clones, with some not included. The table has a few hundred thousand clones, more than 45% seen once; the top ten hold around 1.4%. The specimen comprised CD4+ T cells sorted from blood, sampled at week 4, from a patient treated with tofacitinib. The receptors were gathered from a human donor with alopecia areata.

Only a few counts were recorded for this clone. The rearrangement uses TRBV2 and TRBJ2-1, with 7 positions matching TRBD1. After removal of 5 bases from V and 4 bases from J, the junction contained 2 bases not matched to a gene. Germline CDR1 reads SNHLY; CDR2 reads FYNNEI. CDR3 size: 13 residues. The CDR3 nucleotides are TGTGCCAGCAGTCGGGACAGATACAATGAGCAGTTCTTC. As protein: CASSRDRYNEQFF.

This clone was observed once. The gene calls are TRBV15 and TRBJ1-1, with a possible D match to TRBD1 (6 bases). Trimming cost V 0 bases and J 1 base, with 12 bases left between them. CDR3 length: 16 residues. Germline-derived CDR1 and CDR2 are LNHNV and YYDKDF (reference sequence). The CDR3 spells CATSRDRGGGNTEAFF. CDR3 nucleotide sequence: TGTGCCACCAGCAGAGATCGAGGAGGGGGGAACACTGAAGCTTTCTTT.

This clone is a singleton in its sample. At the DNA level, this CDR3 is encoded by other sequences in the same sample as well. The chain has TRBV11-2 and TRBJ1-2; TRBD1 matches 9 bases. J gave up 6 bases and V 5 bases, and 4 bases lay outside the gene matches. Looked up from germline, CDR1 is SGHAT and CDR2 is FQNNGV. This CDR3 region has 13 residues. This chain's CDR3 is CASSPRQGDGYTF. For the CDR3, the DNA is TGTGCCAGCAGCCCCCGACAGGGGGATGGCTACACCTTC.

This clone turned up a few times. The V and J genes are TRBV7-9 and TRBJ2-3, with unresolved D. CDR1 and CDR2 (germline): SEHNR, FQNEAQ (reference sequence). The CDR3 length is 12 residues. The germline V and J ends were trimmed by 5 bases and 4 bases, with 7 bases remaining between them. The CDR3 spells CASSNPPDTQYF. CDR3 DNA sequence: TGTGCCAGCAGCAACCCCCCAGATACGCAGTATTTT.

The rearrangement uses TRBV30 and TRBJ1-2, with 10 bases aligning to TRBD1. Unmatched junction bases numbered 3, after V lost 4 bases and J lost 7 bases. This CDR3 is 12 amino acids long. CDR1 is GTSNPN and CDR2 is SVGIG in the germline V gene (reference sequence). The CDR3 here is CAWMGQGFGYTF. As DNA, the CDR3 is TGTGCCTGGATGGGACAGGGGTTTGGCTACACCTTC. Using reference TRBV30 and TRBJ1-2 for the parts outside the CDR3, the full variable domain is SQTIHQWPATLVQPVGSPLSLECTVEGTSNPNLYWYRQAAGRGLQLLFYSVGIGQISSEVPQNLSASRPQDRQFILSSKKLLLSDSGFYLCAWMGQGFGYTFGSGTRLTVV.

The rearrangement joins TRBV30 to TRBJ1-6, with D possibly matching TRBD1 (5 bases). The CDR3 runs to 13 residues. V lost 0 bases to trimming and J lost 9 bases, with 9 bases between them. Germline CDR1 GTSNPN, CDR2 SVGIG (reference sequence). The CDR3 spells CAWSVQELSPLHF. Here the CDR3 DNA reads TGTGCCTGGAGTGTACAGGAGCTTTCACCCCTCCACTTT.